This T cell receptor (beta chain) was recorded in a study of CD8+CD57+ T cells in acquired aplastic anemia. Study context: Sorted CD4+ and CD8+ cells yielded DNA averaging roughly 3.3 ug.

This clonotype was detected ten times or more. Template material for TCR beta VDJ and CDR3 profiling consisted of genomic DNA. TCRdb reprocessed the reads with MiXCR, giving one entry per CDR3 protein. The data hold around 400,000 distinct CDR3 sequences, with 65% to 80% observed a single time. Sequencing input: sorted CD4+, CD8+, or CD8+CD57+ T cells (not recorded which) from PBMCs. This clonotype was obtained from a human donor in good health, serving as a control.

The chain's CDR3 is CASSLSSGFTDTQYF. CDR3 DNA: TGCGCCAGCAGCTTATCTAGCGGCTTCACAGATACGCAGTATTTT. The genes are TRBV5-1 and TRBJ2-3; 7 bases are a match to TRBD2. With V trimmed by 2 bases and J by 2 bases, 5 bases remained unmatched. The germline V gene has CDR1 SGHRS and CDR2 YFSETQ. The CDR3 sequence is 15 residues long.